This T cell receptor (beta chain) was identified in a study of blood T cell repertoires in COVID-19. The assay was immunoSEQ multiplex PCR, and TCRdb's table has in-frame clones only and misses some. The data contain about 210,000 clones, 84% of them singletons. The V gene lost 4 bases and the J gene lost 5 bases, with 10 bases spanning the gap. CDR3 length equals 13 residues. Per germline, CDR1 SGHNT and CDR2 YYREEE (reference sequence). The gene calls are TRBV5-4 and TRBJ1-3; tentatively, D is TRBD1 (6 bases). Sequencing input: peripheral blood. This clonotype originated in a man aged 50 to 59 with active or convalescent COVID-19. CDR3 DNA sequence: TGTGCCAGCAGCACCGGGACAAGAAACACCATATATTTT. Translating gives CASSTGTRNTIYF.